This T cell receptor (beta chain) appears in the sequencing data of a study of neurological immune-mediated disorders. This clonotype was recorded a few times. Germline V gene lookup returns CDR1 GTSNPN and CDR2 SVGIG (reference sequence). With V trimmed by 7 bases and J by 2 bases, 10 bases remained unmatched. The CDR3 runs 14 residues. Synthesis of cDNA was performed by 5'RACE using 10-nucleotide random UMIs. TCRdb reprocessed the 5' RACE reads with MiXCR, giving one entry per CDR3 protein. The sample carries about 10,000 distinct CDR3 sequences, around 21% recorded once. The genes are TRBV30 and TRBJ1-2; 7 bases agree with TRBD1. This receptor was identified in a woman aged 55-70 years with HTLV-1-associated myelopathy (HAM/TSP). The sequenced material came from CD8+ T cells from blood. The CDR3 protein is CALYPEGQNYGYTF. Here the CDR3 DNA reads TGTGCCTTATACCCAGAGGGACAGAACTATGGCTACACCTTC.